Listed below are T cell receptor beta chains from one sample, sequenced in a study of control samples from healthy donors and cancer patients. The repertoire was sequenced with immunoSEQ multiplex PCR; TCRdb's copy has only in-frame clones and lacks some. Among over 100,000 clones listed, 88% were seen once. Sequenced sample: blood. These TCRs come from a man aged 40-49 years in good health. Both conserved end residues are part of each CDR3. D genes are given only for firm matches. Not every row has a clone size; where given, it reads once, few, many or a size class.

abundance	d_gene	v_gene	j_gene	len	CDR3nt	CDR3aa
once	TRBD1	TRBV3-1/TRBV3-2	TRBJ2-7	15	TGTGCCAGCAGCCAAGGCCGGACAGGGCCCTACGAGCAGTACTTC	CASSQGRTGPYEQYF
NA	NA	TRBV21-1	TRBJ2-7	14	TGTGCCAGCAGCAAAGTTACAGAGTACTACGAGCAGTACTTC	CASSKVTEYYEQYF
NA	NA	TRBV5-4	TRBJ2-7	16	TGTGCCAGCAGCTTTGGGGGGGGCGACAGCTCCTACGAGCAGTACTTC	CASSFGGGDSSYEQYF
NA	NA	TRBV5-4	TRBJ2-3	15	TGTGCCAGCAGGTATTCACTATCTAGCACAGATACGCAGTATTTT	CASRYSLSSTDTQYF
NA	NA	TRBV9	TRBJ2-5	16	TGTGCCAGCAGCGTATCTGGAGGGGGCTTCAAAGAGACCCAGTACTTC	CASSVSGGGFKETQYF
many	NA	TRBV5-1	TRBJ1-5	14	TGCGCCAGCAGTTATGACGGTAGCAATCAGCCCCAGCATTTT	CASSYDGSNQPQHF
NA	TRBD1	TRBV6-4	TRBJ2-2	16	TGTGCCAGCAGTGACTCGGGACAGGGTAATACCGGGGAGCTGTTTTTT	CASSDSGQGNTGELFF
NA	NA	TRBV7-8	TRBJ1-5	15	TGTGCCAGCAGCTTAGAAGGAAATAGCAATCAGCCCCAGCATTTT	CASSLEGNSNQPQHF
NA	TRBD1	TRBV7-6	TRBJ2-2	16	TGTGCCAGCAGCTTACAGGGGACAGGAAGGACCGGGGAGCTGTTTTTT	CASSLQGTGRTGELFF
NA	NA	TRBV7-2	TRBJ2-7	14	TGTGCCAGCACCTACAGCGGCGACTCCTACGAGCAGTACTTC	CASTYSGDSYEQYF
NA	TRBD1	TRBV7-9	TRBJ2-7	14	TGTGCCACACAACGACAGGGGGCAACGTACGAGCAGTACTTC	CATQRQGATYEQYF
NA	TRBD2	TRBV5-6	TRBJ2-2	16	TGTGCCAGCAGCAAACTTAGCGGGGGGGCTGGCGGGGAGCTGTTTTTT	CASSKLSGGAGGELFF
NA	NA	TRBV25-1	TRBJ2-3	14	TGTGCCAGCAGTGAAACGGGGGCTCGGGATACGCAGTATTTT	CASSETGARDTQYF
NA	NA	TRBV5-1	TRBJ1-2	13	TGCGCCAGCAGCTTGGTAGCAGACTATGGCTACACCTTC	CASSLVADYGYTF
NA	NA	TRBV2	TRBJ2-6	17	TGTGCCAGCAGTTACGAGGTAGTGAGCTCTGGGGCCAACGTCCTGACTTTC	CASSYEVVSSGANVLTF
NA	TRBD1	TRBV6-5	TRBJ1-2	14	TGTGCCAGCAGTTCCAACCAGGGGGGCTATGGCTACACCTTC	CASSSNQGGYGYTF
NA	NA	TRBV5-1	TRBJ1-2	13	TGCGCCAGCAGCCCCGGGACAAACTATGGCTACACCTTC	CASSPGTNYGYTF
NA	TRBD1	TRBV19	TRBJ1-1	13	TGTGCCAGTAGTCTGACAGGGCGTACTGAAGCTTTCTTT	CASSLTGRTEAFF
once	NA	TRBV10-3	TRBJ2-7	14	TGTGCCATCAGTGATCCCGGGAGCCGGTACGAGCAGTACTTC	CAISDPGSRYEQYF
NA	NA	TRBV6-1	TRBJ1-5	13	TGTGCCAGCAGTGACGTACGCAATCAGCCCCAGCATTTT	CASSDVRNQPQHF
few	NA	TRBV7-9	TRBJ2-5	14	TGTGCCAGCACCCCCGAGGACTACCAAGAGACCCAGTACTTC	CASTPEDYQETQYF
NA	NA	TRBV6-1	TRBJ1-2	14	TGTGCCAGCAGTGAAGCGGGGGGGGCGGTTGGCTACACCTTC	CASSEAGGAVGYTF
NA	NA	TRBV2	TRBJ1-1	12	TGTGCCAGCAGGGACAGTAACACTGAAGCTTTCTTT	CASRDSNTEAFF
NA	NA	TRBV7-3	TRBJ1-1	13	TGTGCCAGCAGCTCACAGGAGAACACTGAAGCTTTCTTT	CASSSQENTEAFF
NA	TRBD2	TRBV7-9	TRBJ2-1	16	TGTGCCAGCAGCTTATTTCCTAGCGGGGGGGTAAATGAGCAGTTCTTC	CASSLFPSGGVNEQFF
NA	TRBD1	TRBV7-9	TRBJ1-1	14	TGTGCCAGCAGCTTGACAGGGGGGGACACTGAAGCTTTCTTT	CASSLTGGDTEAFF
NA	NA	TRBV30	TRBJ2-2	12	TGTGCCTGGACCACCGAGGCCGGGGAGCTGTTTTTT	CAWTTEAGELFF
NA	TRBD2	TRBV6-5	TRBJ2-5	15	TGTGCCAGCAGCGTTAGCGGGGAGCCGCCGGAGACCCAGTACTTC	CASSVSGEPPETQYF
NA	TRBD1	TRBV5-8	TRBJ2-7	15	TGTGCCAGCAGACCCGGACAGGGCGGCCTCTACGAGCAGTACTTC	CASRPGQGGLYEQYF
once	NA	TRBV6-1	TRBJ1-2	14	TGTGCCAGCAGTGAAGTCAGACAAAACTATGGCTACACCTTC	CASSEVRQNYGYTF
NA	TRBD1	TRBV2	TRBJ1-2	12	TGTGCCAGCCGGGACAGGGGGCCTTTAAACACCTTC	CASRDRGPLNTF
NA	TRBD1	TRBV7-2	TRBJ1-1	15	TGTGCCAGCAGCTCCGATGGACAGGGGAACACTGAAGCTTTCTTT	CASSSDGQGNTEAFF
NA	NA	TRBV9	TRBJ1-1	14	TGTGCCAGCAGCGTAGCCAGAGTGAACACTGAAGCTTTCTTT	CASSVARVNTEAFF
NA	NA	TRBV11-2	TRBJ1-6	13	TGTGCCAGCAGCCCTAACAGGATTTCACCCCTCCACTTT	CASSPNRISPLHF
NA	TRBD1	TRBV29-1	TRBJ1-4	15	TGCAGCGTTGAAGATGGACAGGGGCCGACTGAAAAACTGTTTTTT	CSVEDGQGPTEKLFF